This T cell receptor beta chain was captured in a study of T cell repertoires in aging, cancer and after chemotherapy. The V and J ends lost 0 bases and 0 bases respectively, with 9 bases between them. This CDR3 is built from 16 residues. Per the germline V gene, CDR1 is SGHAT and CDR2 is FQNNGV. TCR beta rearrangements were amplified from peripheral blood genomic DNA. A mixed TRB-A/B primer pool amplified rearranged TRB by multiplex touch-down PCR. MiXCR was run by TCRdb on the multiplex PCR reads, yielding one entry per CDR3 protein. The sample yields about 10,000 distinct CDR3 sequences, roughly 25% seen once.

The receptor comes from a human donor in good health. This sequence joins TRBV11-2 and TRBJ1-3; D is uncertain. Sequences were obtained from blood. In nucleotides, the CDR3 is TGTGCCAGCAGCTTAGAAGCAGCGAGCTCTGGAAACACCATATATTTT. Its translation is CASSLEAASSGNTIYF. Together with reference TRBV11-2 and TRBJ1-3, the CDR3 gives the full variable domain: EAGVAQSPRYKIIEKRQSVAFWCNPISGHATLYWYQQILGQGPKLLIQFQNNGVVDDSQLPKDRFSAERLKGVDSTLKIQPAKLEDSAVYLCASSLEAASSGNTIYFGEGSWLTVV.